A single sample is the source of the 21 T cell receptor beta chains below, sequenced in a study of blood T cells in healthy people across ages. Primed by a sample-barcoded 5' primer and a J-beta primer mix, a second PCR proceeded for 7 to 11 cycles. TCRdb recomputed calls from the 5' RACE reads with MiXCR, one row per CDR3 protein. The top ten clones hold less than 2.5% of a sample with 2 million or so distinct CDR3 sequences, just under 50% of them seen once. The source material was blood. These receptors came from a woman aged 40 to 50 in good health.

The chain has TRBV7-9 and TRBJ2-7; possibly TRBD2 for D (5 bases). The germline V gene has CDR1 SEHNR and CDR2 FQNEAQ (reference sequence). Trimming took 5 bases from V and 0 from J, leaving 14 bases between them. The CDR3 is made up of 15 amino acids. In nucleotides, the CDR3 is TGTGCCAGCAGCCGGTTGGACTCAGGCTCCTACGAGCAGTACTTC. Translation: CASSRLDSGSYEQYF.

The rearrangement joins TRBV5-1 to TRBJ1-1; the D is unclear. V lost 4 bases to trimming and J lost 4 bases, with 14 bases between them. The germline V gene has CDR1 SGHRS and CDR2 YFSETQ. This CDR3 has 14 amino acids. The CDR3 region is CASSPDGWGTEAFF. The CDR3 nucleotides are TGCGCCAGCAGCCCAGACGGATGGGGCACTGAAGCTTTCTTT.

The genes are TRBV4-2 and TRBJ2-1; the D gene is possibly TRBD2 (7 bases). The V end was cut by 1 base, the J end by 3 bases, with 13 bases between. The CDR3 contains 16 residues. In germline, CDR1 is LGHNA, CDR2 YNFKEQ. Here the CDR3 DNA reads TGTGCCAGCAGCCAAGGAAGGGGGGGCCTCTACAATGAGCAGTTCTTC. Translation: CASSQGRGGLYNEQFF.

Worth noting for this clonotype: An end of the junction does not agree with germline; a read error may underlie this. The CDR3, as DNA: TGTGCCAGCAGACAAGACAGGGGCAGCTCCTACGAGCAGTACTTC. It codes for CASRQDRGSSYEQYF. The J gene is TRBJ2-7, the V gene TRBV3-1, with TRBD1 matching 8 bases. Germline CDR1 reads LGHDT; CDR2 reads YNNKEL (reference sequence). This CDR3 region has 15 residues.

This clonotype turned up a few times. The chain employs TRBV12-3 or TRBV12-4 and TRBJ1-5, with 9 bases fitting TRBD1. The ends lost 1 base at V and 0 bases at J; junction bases unmatched: 7. The CDR3 spans 18 residues. The CDR3 protein is CASSLGQGGPYSNQPQHF. The CDR3 nucleotides are TGTGCCAGCAGTTTAGGACAGGGGGGCCCATATAGCAATCAGCCCCAGCATTTT.

This chain uses TRBV27 with TRBJ2-1; 10 nucleotides match TRBD1. V lost 7 bases, J lost 7 bases, and 10 bases stayed unmatched. The CDR3 totals 15 residues. Germline V gives CDR1 MNHEY, CDR2 SMNVEV (reference sequence). The CDR3 here is CASTTRTGGGNEQFF. CDR3 nucleotide sequence: TGTGCCAGCACTACCCGGACAGGGGGTGGGAATGAGCAGTTCTTC.

The chain has TRBV7-2 and TRBJ2-7; 8 bases align to TRBD2. The length of the CDR3 is 15 residues. V trimming: 3 bases; J trimming: 3 bases; junction bases outside the gene matches: 7. Germline V gene sequence: CDR1 SGHTA, CDR2 FQGNSA. DNA for the CDR3: TGTGCCAGCAGCTTCGGCGGGGGGACCCTCTACGAGCAGTACTTC. This translates into CASSFGGGTLYEQYF.

The chain couples TRBV28 to TRBJ2-5; the match to TRBD1 covers 8 bases. Germline lookup yields CDR1 MDHEN and CDR2 SYDVKM. CDR3 length: 15 residues. The trim removed 5 bases at V and 5 bases at J, leaving 10 bases unmatched. The CDR3 DNA reads TGTGCCAGCAGTGTAGACAGGGGCGAAGCGGAGACCCAGTACTTC. Residues: CASSVDRGEAETQYF.

On this clonotype: The junction does not match germline at one end; this may be a read error. V usage is TRBV6-5 and J usage is TRBJ2-4, with a tentative D call TRBD2 (6 bases). CDR1 is MNHEY and CDR2 is SVGAGI in the germline V gene. This CDR3 region has 17 residues. The CDR3 reads CANSYSNPGLAKNIQYF. The CDR3 nucleotides are TGTGCCAACAGTTACTCGAACCCGGGACTAGCCAAAAACATTCAGTACTTC.

This clonotype was seen a handful of times. The chain employs TRBV18 and TRBJ2-7; no clear D. CDR3 length: 14 amino acids. V was clipped by 2 bases and J by 5 bases, with 13 bases between them. In germline, CDR1 is KGHSH, CDR2 LQKENI. The CDR3 reads CASSPGVFRNEQYF. CDR3 nucleotide sequence: TGTGCCAGCTCACCAGGGGTTTTTCGGAACGAGCAGTACTTC.

Only a few counts were recorded for this clonotype. V gene TRBV4-1 combines with J gene TRBJ2-5; 10 bases map to TRBD1. The germline gives CDR1 MGHRA, CDR2 YSYEKL. Losses at the gene ends were 0 bases for V and 5 bases for J; bases not matched to a gene: 3. This CDR3 has 15 residues. In nucleotides, the CDR3 is TGCGCCAGCAGCCAAGAGACAGGGGGCTTTGAGACCCAGTACTTC. Translating it yields CASSQETGGFETQYF.

This clonotype turned up a few times. This chain uses TRBV28 with TRBJ2-5; 9 nucleotides align to TRBD2. This CDR3 is built from 14 residues. V shed 2 bases and J 6 bases; nucleotides not matched to a gene: 4. CDR1 and CDR2 (germline): MDHEN, SYDVKM. The CDR3: CASSLAGGPKTQYF. The CDR3 region has the DNA TGTGCCAGCAGTTTAGCGGGGGGGCCCAAGACCCAGTACTTC.

This chain connects TRBV6-2 or TRBV6-3 to TRBJ2-7; 7 nucleotides agree with TRBD1. V shed 4 bases and J 6 bases; nucleotides not matched to a gene: 9. This CDR3 comprises 14 residues. Germline values: CDR1 MNHEY, CDR2 SVGEGT. The CDR3 protein is CASSFGTAVGEQYF. The CDR3 DNA reads as TGTGCCAGCAGTTTCGGGACAGCCGTTGGCGAGCAGTACTTC.

As DNA, the CDR3 is TGCAGCCACAAGGGGACAGGTTACAATGAGCAGTTCTTC. Translating it yields CSHKGTGYNEQFF. The J gene is TRBJ2-1, the V gene TRBV29-1; 8 bases align to TRBD1. Trimming removed 8 bases from V and 4 bases from J; junction bases left unmatched: 7. This CDR3 comprises 13 residues. Looked up from germline, CDR1 is SQVTM and CDR2 is ANQGSEA.

The J gene is TRBJ2-7, the V gene TRBV15; D is unclear. The CDR3 is 12 residues long. From germline, CDR1 is LNHNV and CDR2 YYDKDF (reference sequence). V was shortened by 0 bases and J by 9 bases, with 9 bases between the two germline ends. The CDR3 is CATSREGKGQYF. The CDR3 nucleotides read TGTGCCACCAGCAGAGAGGGGAAGGGGCAGTACTTC.

The chain joins TRBV12-3 or TRBV12-4 to TRBJ1-5; possible D gene TRBD1, 6 bases. This CDR3 is built from 16 residues. V lost 6 bases and J 2 bases, leaving 17 bases between the germline ends. CDR3 bases: TGTGCCAGCAGCCTACCCCCACAGGGTGGCAATCAGCCCCAGCATTTT. Protein sequence: CASSLPPQGGNQPQHF.

The genes are TRBV10-3 and TRBJ2-5, with 7 bases lining up with TRBD1. The V gene end was trimmed by 6 bases and the J gene end by 3 bases; junction bases not matched to a gene: 7. The CDR3 has 14 amino acids. CDR1 and CDR2 (germline): ENHRY, SYGVKD. The CDR3 bases are TGTGCCATCAGCAACTCCGGGACAGAAGAGACCCAGTACTTC. It translates to CAISNSGTEETQYF.

This rearrangement joins TRBV20-1 to TRBJ2-1; D perhaps matches TRBD2 (6 bases). The CDR3 loop spans 15 amino acids. V lost 0 bases and J lost 4, with 13 bases in between. Germline CDR1 and CDR2: DFQATT and SNEGSKA (reference sequence). CDR3 nucleotides: TGCAGTGCTAGAGATGCCGCGGGGAGTTACAATGAGCAGTTCTTC. Protein: CSARDAAGSYNEQFF.

The chain uses TRBV4-3 and TRBJ2-1; D uncertain. With the DNA end fitting TRBJ2-7 better, the J assignment may be wrong. Germline values: CDR1 LGHNA, CDR2 YSLEER. CDR3 size: 16 residues. The CDR3 nucleotides read TGCGCCAGCAGCCAGGTATTCTCGGACCCAACCTACGAGCAGTACTTC. This gives the protein CASSQVFSDPTYEQYF.

The chain joins TRBV4-3 to TRBJ1-5; TRBD1 matches at 7 bases. Germline assignment: CDR1 LGHNA and CDR2 YSLEER. The CDR3 contains 15 residues. V was clipped by 3 bases and J by 5 bases; unmatched bases: 7. The CDR3 protein is CASSQEQGRDQPQHF. The CDR3 DNA follows: TGCGCCAGCAGCCAGGAACAGGGGCGGGATCAGCCCCAGCATTTT.

This clonotype was observed a handful of times. This chain's CDR3 is CASSLALGQSYGYTF. The CDR3 bases are TGTGCCAGCAGCTTAGCGCTTGGGCAGTCTTATGGCTACACCTTC. The chain joins TRBV7-2 to TRBJ1-2; no definite D call. CDR1 SGHTA and CDR2 FQGNSA come from the germline V gene. Trimming took 0 bases from V and 5 from J, leaving 13 bases between them. The CDR3 is made up of 15 amino acids.